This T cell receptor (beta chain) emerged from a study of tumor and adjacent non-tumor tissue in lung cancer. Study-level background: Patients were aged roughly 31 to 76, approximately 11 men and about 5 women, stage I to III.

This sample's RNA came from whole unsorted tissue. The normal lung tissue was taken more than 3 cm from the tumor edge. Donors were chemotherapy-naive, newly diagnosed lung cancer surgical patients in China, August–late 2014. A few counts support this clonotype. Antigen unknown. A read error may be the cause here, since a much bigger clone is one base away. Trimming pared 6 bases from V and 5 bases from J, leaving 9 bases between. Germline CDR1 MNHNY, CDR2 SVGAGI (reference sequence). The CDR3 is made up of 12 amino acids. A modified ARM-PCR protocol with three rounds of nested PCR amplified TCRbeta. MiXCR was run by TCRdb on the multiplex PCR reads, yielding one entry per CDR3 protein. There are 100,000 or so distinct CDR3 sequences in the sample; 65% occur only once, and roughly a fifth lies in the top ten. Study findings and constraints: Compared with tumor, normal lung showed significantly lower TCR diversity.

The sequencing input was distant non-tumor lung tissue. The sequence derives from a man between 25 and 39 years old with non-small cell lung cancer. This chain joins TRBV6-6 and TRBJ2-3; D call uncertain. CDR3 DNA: TGTGCCAGCAGACCCGCTAGAGATACGCAGTATTTT. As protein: CASRPARDTQYF.